This TCR beta chain comes out of a study of glioma-infiltrating T cells after dendritic cell vaccination. The CDR3 extends over 15 amino acids. Germline V lookup: CDR1 SGHNT, CDR2 YYREEE (reference sequence). V dropped 4 bases and J dropped 13; count of bases not matched to a gene: 18. None of the glioblastoma patients had an isocitrate dehydrogenase mutation. The data were produced by immunoSEQ multiplex PCR, yet TCRdb's version contains in-frame clones alone and is incomplete. The sample includes approximately 36,000 clones, 82% seen only once; the top ten take about 7.8%. This TCR derives from a human donor with glioblastoma. Sequenced here: blood, sampled before dendritic cell vaccination. This chain joins TRBV5-4 and TRBJ1-2, with TRBD1 matching over 8 bases. The CDR3, as DNA: TGTGCCAGCAGCCAATGGGGGGACAGGTCCCCCAGGGCCACCTTC. Protein product: CASSQWGDRSPRATF.